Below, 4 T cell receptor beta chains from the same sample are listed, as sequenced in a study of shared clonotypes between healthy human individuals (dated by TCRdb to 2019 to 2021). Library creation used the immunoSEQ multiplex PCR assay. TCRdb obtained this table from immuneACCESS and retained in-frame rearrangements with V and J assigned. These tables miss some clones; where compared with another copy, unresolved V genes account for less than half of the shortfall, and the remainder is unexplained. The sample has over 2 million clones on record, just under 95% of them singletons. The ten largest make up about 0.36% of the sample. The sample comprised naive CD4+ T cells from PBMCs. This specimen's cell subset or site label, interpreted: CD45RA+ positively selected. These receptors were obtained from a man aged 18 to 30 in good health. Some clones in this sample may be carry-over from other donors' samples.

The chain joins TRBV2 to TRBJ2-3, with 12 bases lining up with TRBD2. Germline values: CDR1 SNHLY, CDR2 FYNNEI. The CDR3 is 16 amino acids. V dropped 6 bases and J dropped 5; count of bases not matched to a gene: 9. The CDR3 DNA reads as TGTGCCAGCAGCTACAGACTAGCGGGAGTTGAAGATACGCAGTATTTT. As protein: CASSYRLAGVEDTQYF.

CDR3 sequence: CASSSIPGRGGSTEAFF. For the CDR3, the DNA is TGTGCCAGCAGTTCAATCCCAGGGCGAGGGGGCAGCACTGAAGCTTTCTTT. V usage is TRBV28 and J usage is TRBJ1-1; 7 nucleotides align to TRBD1. Germline CDR1 reads MDHEN; CDR2 reads SYDVKM. With V trimmed by 4 bases and J by 4 bases, 15 bases remained unmatched. This CDR3 region has 17 residues.

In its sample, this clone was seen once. The CDR3 region has the DNA TGTGCCACCGAAGAGTTGGGGACCCAGTACTTC. Translation: CATEELGTQYF. This sequence joins TRBV2 and TRBJ2-5, with D uncertain. Germline-derived CDR1 and CDR2 are SNHLY and FYNNEI. CDR3 length equals 11 residues. The V and J ends lost 10 bases and 7 bases respectively, with 13 bases between them.

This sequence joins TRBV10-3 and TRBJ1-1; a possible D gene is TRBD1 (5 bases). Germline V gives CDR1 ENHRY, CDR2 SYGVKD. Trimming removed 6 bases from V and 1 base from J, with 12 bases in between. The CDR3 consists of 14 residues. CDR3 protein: CAIRKTDRNTEAFF. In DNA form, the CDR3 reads TGTGCCATCAGGAAGACCGACAGGAACACTGAAGCTTTCTTT.